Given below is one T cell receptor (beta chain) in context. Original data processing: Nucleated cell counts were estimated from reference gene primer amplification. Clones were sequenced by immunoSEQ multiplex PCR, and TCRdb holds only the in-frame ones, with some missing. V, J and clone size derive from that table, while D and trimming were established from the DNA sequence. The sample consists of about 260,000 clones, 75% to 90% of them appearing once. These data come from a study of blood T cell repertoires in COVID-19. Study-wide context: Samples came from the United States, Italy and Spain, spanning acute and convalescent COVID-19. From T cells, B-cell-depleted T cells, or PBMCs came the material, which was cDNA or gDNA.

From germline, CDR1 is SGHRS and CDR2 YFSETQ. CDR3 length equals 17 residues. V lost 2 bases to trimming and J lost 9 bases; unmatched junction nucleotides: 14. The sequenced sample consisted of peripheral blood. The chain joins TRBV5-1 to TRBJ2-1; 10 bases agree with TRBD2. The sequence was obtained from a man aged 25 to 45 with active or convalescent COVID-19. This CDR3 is CASSFLLSSGGEGEQFF. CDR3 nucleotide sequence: TGCGCCAGCAGCTTCCTCCTTTCCAGCGGGGGGGAGGGTGAGCAGTTCTTC.